This T cell receptor beta chain derives from a study of T cell responses to AZD1222 COVID-19 vaccine. This CDR3 comprises 14 residues. The germline gives CDR1 MDHEN, CDR2 SYDVKM. Between the trimmed V and J ends, which lost 2 bases and 6 bases, there was a span of 11 bases. The method was immunoSEQ multiplex PCR; TCRdb's version includes in-frame clones alone and lacks a portion of them. The sample records about 150,000 clones, about 91% being singletons. The rearrangement joins TRBV28 to TRBJ1-5; D is undetermined. This sample comprised peripheral blood, obtained on day 0 of AZD1222 vaccination. This TCR came from an adult in good health. The DNA for the CDR3 is TGTGCCAGCAGTTTAAGGAGGCTGGCTCAGCCCCAGCATTTT. Translated: CASSLRRLAQPQHF.